This record concerns one TCR beta chain sequence. Its target is unknown. V was trimmed by 3 bases and J by 4 bases, leaving 9 bases between them. CDR3 length: 14 amino acids. The sample is drawn from a study of T-cell reconstitution after alpha-beta-depleted transplantation in children. Study-level results: As was reported, about two months after transplant, alpha-beta T cells came from several hundred expanded graft clones. Recipient T cells and thymic progenitors that survived were the source of the high TCRbeta diversity seen at day 60 in some patients. T cells produced anew were the main source of T-cell counts and diversity one year after transplant.

Unique molecular identifiers were incorporated during preparation of the TCRbeta library. TCRdb used MiXCR to reprocess the PCR reads, holding one entry per CDR3 protein. The sample lists about 260,000 distinct CDR3 sequences; around 10% were seen once. This sample comprised peripheral blood, obtained 180 days after TCRalphabeta/CD19-depleted stem cell transplant. This clonotype originated in a male patient aged 2 to 10 who had a stem cell transplant for chronic granulomatous disease, so the T cells may come from the graft donor. The chain links TRBV12-3 or TRBV12-4 to TRBJ2-2, with D tentatively TRBD1 (5 bases). CDR3 sequence reads: CASSFRQFTGELFF. In DNA, the CDR3 is TGTGCCAGCAGTTTTAGACAGTTCACCGGGGAGCTGTTTTTT.